These T cell receptor beta chains were read from a single sample in a study of low-dose radiotherapy and immunotherapy resistance in tumors. TCRdb recomputed calls from the reads with MiXCR, one row per CDR3 protein. The sample lists tens of thousands of distinct CDR3 sequences; 25% to 40% were seen once. This specimen consisted of PBMCs, obtained before treatment. The receptors originated from a male donor with gallbladder cancer. Both conserved end residues are part of each CDR3. D genes are given only for firm matches. Size values are once, few and many counts, or a class for expanded clones, and some rows have none.

D,J,size,V,length,CDR3,DNA
TRBD1,TRBJ2-7,many,TRBV30,14,CASQDRGQFYEQYF,TGTGCCTCCCAAGACAGGGGCCAATTCTACGAGCAGTACTTC
-,TRBJ1-1,-,TRBV25-1,16,CASSEYDSLMNTEAFF,TGTGCCAGCAGTGAATATGACAGTCTAATGAACACTGAAGCTTTCTTT
TRBD1,TRBJ2-6,-,TRBV9,18,CASSIRTGMGSGANVLTF,TGTGCCAGCAGCATCCGGACAGGGATGGGCTCTGGGGCCAACGTCCTGACTTTC
TRBD1,TRBJ1-5,few,TRBV6-2/TRBV6-3,15,CASRAGQGEFQPQHF,TGTGCCAGCAGGGCCGGACAGGGGGAGTTTCAGCCCCAGCATTTT
-,TRBJ2-5,many,TRBV12-3/TRBV12-4,15,CASSWAGTTQETQYF,TGTGCCAGCAGTTGGGCAGGGACAACTCAAGAGACCCAGTACTTC
-,TRBJ2-1,-,TRBV27,18,CTSSPPREGASSYNEQFF,TGCACCAGCAGTCCGCCCCGGGAGGGGGCGAGCTCCTACAATGAGCAGTTCTTC
-,TRBJ1-5,many,TRBV4-1,15,CASSETGSGNQPQHF,TGCGCCAGCAGCGAAACCGGGTCAGGGAATCAGCCCCAGCATTTT
TRBD2,TRBJ2-3,many,TRBV20-1,15,CSASESGRFSDTQYF,TGCAGTGCTAGTGAAAGCGGGAGGTTCTCAGATACGCAGTATTTT
TRBD1,TRBJ1-2,medium-sized,TRBV28,12,CASTGGGYGYTF,TGTGCTTCGACAGGGGGCGGGTATGGCTACACCTTC
-,TRBJ1-6,-,TRBV6-2/TRBV6-3,12,CASDTYNSPLHF,TGTGCCAGCGACACGTATAATTCACCCCTCCACTTT
TRBD2,TRBJ2-1,many,TRBV30,15,CACASCRLAVDEQFF,TGTGCCTGCGCAAGCTGCCGACTAGCGGTCGATGAGCAGTTCTTC
-,TRBJ2-7,many,TRBV7-9,15,CASSLLTSPTYEQYF,TGTGCCAGCAGCTTATTAACCAGTCCGACCTACGAGCAGTACTTC
-,TRBJ1-1,-,TRBV7-9,14,CASSFVGMNTEAFF,TGTGCCAGCAGCTTCGTGGGCATGAACACTGAAGCTTTCTTT
-,TRBJ2-5,many,TRBV7-3,13,CASRSSGGETQYF,TGTGCCAGCAGGTCATCCGGGGGAGAGACCCAGTACTTC
-,TRBJ2-5,many,TRBV19,12,CASRLSGETQYF,TGTGCCAGTAGGCTAAGCGGGGAGACCCAGTACTTC
TRBD1,TRBJ2-7,many,TRBV20-1,14,CSARDLGQGYEQYF,TGCAGTGCTAGAGACTTGGGACAGGGTTACGAGCAGTACTTC
TRBD1,TRBJ2-5,many,TRBV7-9,14,CASSLGGQDWTQYF,TGTGCCAGCAGCTTAGGCGGACAGGATTGGACCCAGTACTTC
-,TRBJ1-6,many,TRBV3-1,15,CASSHPGLLNSPLHF,TGTGCCAGCAGCCATCCGGGACTGCTAAATTCACCCCTCCACTTT
TRBD2,TRBJ2-5,-,TRBV7-2,13,CASSKREGETQYF,TGTGCCAGCAGCAAGCGGGAGGGAGAGACCCAGTACTTC
-,TRBJ2-7,many,TRBV14,15,CASSHNRALGNEQYF,TGTGCCAGCAGCCATAACAGGGCCTTGGGGAACGAGCAGTACTTC
-,TRBJ1-1,many,TRBV29-1,13,CSVDWGWDTEAFF,TGCAGCGTTGACTGGGGCTGGGACACTGAAGCTTTCTTT
-,TRBJ2-5,-,TRBV4-2,13,CASGRGGEETQYF,TGTGCCAGCGGTAGGGGGGGGGAAGAGACCCAGTACTTC
TRBD2,TRBJ2-1,-,TRBV7-3,18,CASSLAAGAGGFNNEQFF,TGTGCCAGCAGCTTAGCCGCGGGGGCGGGAGGGTTTAACAATGAGCAGTTCTTC
-,TRBJ2-1,many,TRBV2,13,CASSGLGGNEQFF,TGTGCCAGCAGTGGACTAGGAGGGAATGAGCAGTTCTTC
-,TRBJ2-2,-,TRBV28,13,CASRRTNTGELFF,TGTGCCAGCAGGAGGACTAACACCGGGGAGCTGTTTTTT
-,TRBJ1-4,many,TRBV5-5,13,CASSLLNNEKLFF,TGTGCCAGCAGTCTCCTCAATAATGAAAAACTGTTTTTT
-,TRBJ2-3,once,TRBV11-3,15,CASSSRVDNTDTQYF,TGTGCCAGCAGCTCCCGGGTAGACAACACAGATACGCAGTATTTT
-,TRBJ1-6,many,TRBV23-1,14,CASSLESLNSPLHF,TGCGCCAGCAGTCTGGAAAGTCTTAATTCACCCCTCCACTTT
TRBD2,TRBJ2-7,once,TRBV19,18,CASRLVAGGLRSSYEQYF,TGTGCCAGTAGACTGGTAGCGGGAGGACTAAGAAGCTCATACGAGCAGTACTTC
-,TRBJ1-1,-,TRBV10-3,13,CAISVGLNTEAFF,TGTGCCATCAGTGTGGGACTGAACACTGAAGCTTTCTTT
-,TRBJ2-2,medium-sized,TRBV5-4,14,CASRDAGRTGELFF,TGTGCCAGCCGGGACGCAGGAAGAACCGGGGAGCTGTTTTTT
-,TRBJ2-1,-,TRBV11-2,13,CASSFGGLNEQFF,TGTGCCAGCAGCTTTGGCGGACTAAATGAGCAGTTCTTC
-,TRBJ2-3,-,TRBV30,11,CAWESTDTQYF,TGTGCCTGGGAGAGCACAGATACGCAGTATTTT
TRBD1,TRBJ1-2,many,TRBV29-1,13,CSVTGQGNYGYTF,TGCAGCGTGACGGGACAGGGAAACTATGGCTACACCTTC
-,TRBJ1-4,many,TRBV3-1,15,CASSQSGLLDEKLFF,TGTGCCAGCAGCCAATCGGGGCTCCTTGATGAAAAACTGTTTTTT
-,TRBJ1-5,few,TRBV19,14,CASSIVYSNQPQHF,TGTGCCAGTAGTATAGTCTATAGCAATCAGCCCCAGCATTTT
-,TRBJ1-5,-,TRBV7-1,16,CASSPSWGADNQPQHF,TGTGCCAGCAGCCCCTCGTGGGGGGCCGATAATCAGCCCCAGCATTTT
-,TRBJ1-1,-,TRBV25-1,16,CASSEYGGRRIPEAFF,TGTGCCAGCAGTGAATATGGCGGACGGAGGATACCTGAAGCTTTCTTT
-,TRBJ1-6,-,TRBV7-9,14,CASRAEGRNSPLHF,TGTGCCAGCAGAGCTGAGGGACGGAATTCACCCCTCCACTTT
-,TRBJ2-1,medium-sized,TRBV28,14,CASSSGGLYNEQFF,TGTGCCAGCAGTTCGGGTGGATTATACAATGAGCAGTTCTTC
-,TRBJ2-1,many,TRBV5-4,12,CASSPKKNEQFF,TGTGCCAGCAGCCCGAAAAAGAATGAGCAGTTCTTC
-,TRBJ2-3,many,TRBV10-3,12,CAIGEFTDTQYF,TGTGCCATCGGGGAGTTCACGGATACGCAGTATTTT
TRBD1,TRBJ2-6,few,TRBV20-1,15,CSAINTGAGANVLTF,TGCAGTGCCATCAATACAGGGGCGGGGGCCAACGTCCTGACTTTC
-,TRBJ1-2,-,TRBV14,14,CASSQDIGSYGYTF,TGTGCCAGCAGCCAAGATATTGGGTCATATGGCTACACCTTC